One TCR beta chain is described in this entry. This entry belongs to a study of OX40 agonist ivuxolimab in advanced cancers. Generated by immunoSEQ multiplex PCR, the TCRdb table keeps only in-frame clones and is missing some. Among some 150,000 clones listed, under 95% were seen once. This CDR3 has 15 amino acids. Germline assignment: CDR1 GTSNPN and CDR2 SVGIG (reference sequence). V lost 0 bases and J lost 9; bases outside the gene matches: 11. This receptor was obtained from an adult with an advanced solid tumor such as melanoma, head and neck, liver or kidney cancer. This material consisted of CD4+ or CD8+ T cells sorted from blood, taken in a trial of the OX40 agonist ivuxolimab. The rearrangement joins TRBV30 to TRBJ1-5; 7 bases match TRBD1. Here the CDR3 reads CAWSVRGQGDPPQHF. In DNA, the CDR3 is TGTGCCTGGAGTGTAAGGGGGCAGGGAGACCCGCCCCAGCATTTT.